The 30 T cell receptor beta chains below were found in one sample sequenced in a study of CD4+ T cells in melanoma (dated by TCRdb to 2021 to 2024). The method was the immunoSEQ multiplex PCR assay. Held by TCRdb, this immuneACCESS table contains in-frame sequences only and omits some clones. Under half of the omission traces to an unresolved V gene where checked; the cause of the rest is unknown. The sample profile shows roughly 16,000 clones; roughly 76% of them were found once. 12% of the sample is in the top ten clones. Sequenced: cells from a culture (not recorded whether cultured in vitro). Receptors originate from a human donor with melanoma.

The CDR3: CASSEDRLEFTEAFF. CDR3 bases: TGTGCCAGCAGTGAAGATCGCCTGGAATTCACTGAAGCTTTCTTT. The chain links TRBV2 to TRBJ1-1; D is unclear. Germline V gene data show CDR1 as SNHLY and CDR2 as FYNNEI. The CDR3 extends over 15 amino acids. V was pared by 1 base and J by 4 bases, with 13 bases between.

V and J are TRBV5-4 and TRBJ1-1, with a possible D match to TRBD1 (6 bases). Per germline, CDR1 SGHNT and CDR2 YYREEE (reference sequence). Trimming cost V 0 bases and J 11 bases, with 8 bases left between them. The CDR3 spans 11 residues. CDR3 DNA: TGTGCCAGCAGCTTGGAGGGGGTGGCTTTCTTT. Protein product: CASSLEGVAFF. Drawing the rest from reference TRBV5-4 and TRBJ1-1, the complete variable domain is ETGVTQSPTHLIKTRGQQVTLRCSSQSGHNTVSWYQQALGQGPQFIFQYYREEENGRGNFPPRFSGLQFPNYSSELNVNALELDDSALYLCASSLEGVAFFGQGTRLTVV.

The J gene is TRBJ2-1, the V gene TRBV7-2; TRBD2 is a possible D gene (5 bases). Germline-derived CDR1 and CDR2 are SGHTA and FQGNSA. Trimming cost V 5 bases and J 6 bases, with 14 bases left between them. CDR3 size: 14 residues. CDR3 bases: TGTGCCAGCAGCCCCCGGGGAGTTAGCAATGAGCAGTTCTTC. It encodes CASSPRGVSNEQFF.

The V call is TRBV7-2, the J call TRBJ2-7; D tentatively reads TRBD1 or TRBD2 (7 bases each). Germline CDR1 is SGHTA and CDR2 is FQGNSA. The ends were cut back, 0 bases at V and 4 bases at J, with 13 bases in the middle. The CDR3 consists of 15 residues. CDR3 DNA: TGTGCCAGCAGCTTAGCCCCCAGGGGGGGGTACGAGCAGTACTTC. Translated: CASSLAPRGGYEQYF. Complete variable domain (other parts from reference TRBV7-2 and TRBJ2-7): GAGVSQSPSNKVTEKGKDVELRCDPISGHTALYWYRQSLGQGLEFLIYFQGNSAPDKSGLPSDRFSAERTGGSVSTLTIQRTQQEDSAVYLCASSLAPRGGYEQYFGPGTRLTVT.

In DNA, the CDR3 is TGTGCCAGCAGCTTGGCCCCAAGTAATACGCAGTATTTT. It codes for CASSLAPSNTQYF. The rearrangement joins TRBV5-4 to TRBJ2-3; no firm D call. The germline V and J ends were trimmed by 0 bases and 7 bases, with 9 bases remaining between them. The CDR3 extends over 13 amino acids. Germline V gives CDR1 SGHNT, CDR2 YYREEE (reference sequence).

The rearrangement uses TRBV7-9 and TRBJ2-5; 16 bases are shared with TRBD2. The CDR3 runs to 17 residues. In germline, CDR1 is SEHNR, CDR2 FQNEAQ (reference sequence). Trimming took 4 bases from V and 5 from J; bases not matched to a gene: 7. The CDR3 here is CASSSTGTSGGAETQYF. The CDR3 DNA follows: TGTGCCAGCAGCTCAACCGGGACTAGCGGGGGGGCGGAGACCCAGTACTTC.

This chain links TRBV18 with TRBJ1-2; a possible D gene is TRBD1 (5 bases). Trimming cost V 5 bases and J 2 bases, with 12 bases left between them. Germline loops: CDR1 KGHSH, CDR2 LQKENI. This CDR3 is 14 amino acids long. The CDR3 loop is CASSTGLTNYGYTF. The CDR3 nucleotides read TGTGCCAGCTCAACGGGACTGACAAACTATGGCTACACCTTC.

The sample holds a few counts of this clone. The chain carries TRBV11-2 and TRBJ2-1; D unclear. The CDR3 is made up of 12 amino acids. Trimming took off 2 bases at V and 7 bases at J, with 6 bases between the two ends. Germline V gives CDR1 SGHAT, CDR2 FQNNGV. This chain's CDR3 is CASSLLGNEQFF. CDR3 coding DNA: TGTGCCAGCAGCTTATTAGGAAATGAGCAGTTCTTC. The full variable domain, rest sourced from reference TRBV11-2 and TRBJ2-1, is EAGVAQSPRYKIIEKRQSVAFWCNPISGHATLYWYQQILGQGPKLLIQFQNNGVVDDSQLPKDRFSAERLKGVDSTLKIQPAKLEDSAVYLCASSLLGNEQFFGPGTRLTVL.

This chain connects TRBV7-9 to TRBJ1-5; perhaps TRBD1 as D (6 bases). V was trimmed by 5 bases and J by 2 bases, leaving 13 bases between them. CDR1 and CDR2 (germline): SEHNR, FQNEAQ (reference sequence). The CDR3 totals 15 residues. The CDR3 coding sequence is TGTGCCAGCAGCCCAGGGGCATGGGGCAATCAGCCCCAGCATTTT. Amino acids: CASSPGAWGNQPQHF.

The chain couples TRBV19 to TRBJ2-3; perhaps TRBD2 as D (6 bases). Trimming shortened V by 4 bases and J by 2 bases, and 19 bases separated the two germline ends. The V gene's germline CDR1 is LNHDA and CDR2 SQIVND (reference sequence). There are 17 residues in the CDR3. CDR3 loop: CASSSRGRRTITDTQYF. The CDR3 DNA sequence: TGTGCCAGTAGTAGTCGTGGGAGACGGACTATCACAGATACGCAGTATTTT.

The CDR3 region is CASSLTQVGYTF. CDR3 sequence (DNA): TGTGCCAGCAGCCTTACTCAGGTTGGCTACACCTTC. The chain is built from TRBV7-9 and TRBJ1-2; D is ambiguous. The CDR3 covers 12 residues. Trimming cost V 5 bases and J 7 bases, with 11 bases left between them. CDR1 is SEHNR and CDR2 is FQNEAQ in the germline V gene (reference sequence).

This clone was recorded only once. V and J are TRBV6-1 and TRBJ2-7, with unresolved D. CDR3 length equals 11 residues. Germline V gives CDR1 MNHNS, CDR2 SASEGT. V lost 1 base to trimming and J lost 12 bases, with 10 bases between them. The DNA of the CDR3 is TGTGCCAGCAGTGAAGGACCCCAGTTGTACTTC. Residues: CASSEGPQLYF.

V and J are TRBV2 and TRBJ1-3, with D perhaps matching TRBD1 (6 bases). Germline V gives CDR1 SNHLY, CDR2 FYNNEI. This CDR3 comprises 14 residues. V was shortened by 6 bases and J by 4 bases, with 13 bases between the two germline ends. The CDR3: CASRLTGSGNTIYF. CDR3 DNA sequence: TGTGCCAGCAGGCTTACAGGGTCAGGAAACACCATATATTTT.

The gene calls are TRBV5-1 and TRBJ2-5; TRBD1 might be the D (5 bases). Germline CDR1 is SGHRS and CDR2 is YFSETQ. V was clipped by 2 bases and J by 3 bases, with 8 bases between them. The CDR3 runs 13 residues. In DNA form, the CDR3 reads TGCGCCAGCAGCTTCCAGGGTGAAGAGACCCAGTACTTC. This encodes CASSFQGEETQYF.

The rearrangement uses TRBV11-1 and TRBJ1-2; a possible D gene is TRBD1 (6 bases). The CDR3 runs 17 residues. The germline V and J ends were trimmed by 4 bases and 0 bases, with 18 bases remaining between them. Looked up from germline, CDR1 is SGHAT and CDR2 is FQDESV (reference sequence). CDR3 region: CASSSNRVAGTNYGYTF. CDR3 nucleotides: TGTGCCAGCAGCTCGAACAGGGTGGCGGGAACTAACTATGGCTACACCTTC.

The chain links TRBV2 to TRBJ1-3; 7 positions agree with TRBD1. Germline assignment: CDR1 SNHLY and CDR2 FYNNEI. The trim removed 6 bases at V and 2 bases at J, leaving 4 bases unmatched. The CDR3 spans 14 residues. The CDR3 DNA is TGTGCCAGCAGCGCTACAGGGGCTGGAAACACCATATATTTT. This sequence encodes CASSATGAGNTIYF.

This clone was observed a handful of times. The chain is built from TRBV5-5 and TRBJ1-5; D possibly corresponds to TRBD1 (5 bases). Germline V lookup: CDR1 SGHKS, CDR2 YYEKEE (reference sequence). The CDR3 extends over 15 amino acids. The germline V and J ends were trimmed by 0 bases and 7 bases, with 14 bases remaining between them. CDR3 nucleotide sequence: TGTGCCAGCAGCTTGGCGGACACCACGGCCCAGCCCCAGCATTTT. Its protein is CASSLADTTAQPQHF.

The V call is TRBV6-1, the J call TRBJ1-2; D may be TRBD1 (6 bases). Trimming left V 7 bases short and J 8 bases short, with 20 bases between. Germline-derived CDR1 and CDR2 are MNHNS and SASEGT. This CDR3 is 14 amino acids long. CDR3 sequence reads: CASTKQGTERGYTF. DNA of the CDR3: TGTGCCAGCACCAAACAGGGCACCGAGCGAGGCTACACCTTC.

This chain connects TRBV2 to TRBJ2-4; D is uncertain. The V end was cut by 8 bases, the J end by 0 bases, with 11 bases between. The CDR3 runs to 14 residues. Germline V gives CDR1 SNHLY, CDR2 FYNNEI. In DNA form, the CDR3 reads TGTGCCAGCGCCGGCCCCCCAGCCAAAAACATTCAGTACTTC. Protein: CASAGPPAKNIQYF.

This clone appeared a few times. This sequence joins TRBV7-2 and TRBJ1-5; TRBD1 might be the D (5 bases). In germline, CDR1 is SGHTA, CDR2 FQGNSA. There are 14 residues in the CDR3. V was cut by 0 bases and J by 3 bases, with 6 bases left in between. CDR3 amino acids: CASSLAGVNQPQHF. DNA for the CDR3: TGTGCCAGCAGCTTAGCAGGGGTCAATCAGCCCCAGCATTTT.

The V call is TRBV2, the J call TRBJ2-7, with 9 bases identical to TRBD2. The V gene's germline CDR1 is SNHLY and CDR2 FYNNEI. The V and J ends lost 6 bases and 3 bases, in that order; junction bases with no gene match: 9. CDR3 length: 15 residues. The CDR3 loop is CASRLGASGVYEQYF. The CDR3 nucleotides are TGTGCCAGCAGGCTCGGGGCTAGCGGGGTCTACGAGCAGTACTTC.

This clone was detected only a few times. The gene calls are TRBV5-1 and TRBJ1-1; D gene uncertain. The CDR3 is 13 amino acids. V lost 0 bases, J lost 4 bases, and 7 bases lay in between. Germline CDR1 SGHRS, CDR2 YFSETQ. CDR3 residues: CASSLDRGTEAFF. In DNA form, the CDR3 reads TGCGCCAGCAGCTTGGATCGGGGCACTGAAGCTTTCTTT.

For the CDR3, the DNA is TGCGCCAGCAGCCAGGGGGGACAGAATAGCAATCAGCCCCAGCATTTT. Its translation is CASSQGGQNSNQPQHF. This chain connects TRBV4-1 to TRBJ1-5; TRBD1 aligns across 7 bases. The CDR3 totals 16 residues. Germline CDR1 is MGHRA and CDR2 is YSYEKL. With 3 bases clipped from V and 0 bases from J, the junction kept 5 bases outside the gene matches.

The chain joins TRBV30 to TRBJ1-6, with no clear D. Trimming shortened V by 1 base and J by 7 bases, and 14 bases separated the two germline ends. Germline V gene sequence: CDR1 GTSNPN, CDR2 SVGIG (reference sequence). CDR3 size: 15 residues. In nucleotides, the CDR3 is TGTGCCTGGAGTGGAGGTAGGGCAGCGAATTCACCCCTCCACTTT. Translated, it gives CAWSGGRAANSPLHF.

The chain uses TRBV18 and TRBJ1-2; D is possibly TRBD1 (6 bases). The CDR3 is made up of 17 amino acids. The germline V gene has CDR1 KGHSH and CDR2 LQKENI. The V end lost 0 bases, the J end lost 5 bases, and 19 bases lay between the germline ends. The CDR3 reads CASSPPSRIGGRYGYTF. DNA for the CDR3: TGTGCCAGCTCACCACCCAGTCGCATCGGGGGGCGGTATGGCTACACCTTC.

In this sample, this clone turned up once. The genes are TRBV6-4 and TRBJ2-1; 9 nucleotides match TRBD2. Losses at the gene ends were 3 bases for V and 6 bases for J; bases not matched to a gene: 6. The CDR3 is 15 residues long. The V gene's germline CDR1 is MRHNA and CDR2 SNTAGT. The CDR3 sequence: CASSDQAGGVNEQFF. CDR3 DNA: TGTGCCAGCAGTGATCAAGCGGGGGGCGTCAATGAGCAGTTCTTC.

This chain joins TRBV30 and TRBJ2-2; TRBD1 is a possible D gene (6 bases). This CDR3 comprises 16 residues. Germline CDR1 GTSNPN, CDR2 SVGIG (reference sequence). V lost 1 base and J lost 3, with 15 bases in between. CDR3 in DNA: TGTGCCTGGAGTGCCCTAGGACAGACGGACACCGGGGAGCTGTTTTTT. Translated, it gives CAWSALGQTDTGELFF.

The chain uses TRBV10-3 and TRBJ2-3; weak D call: TRBD2 (5 bases). Looked up from germline, CDR1 is ENHRY and CDR2 is SYGVKD. Trimming stripped 1 base from V and 2 bases from J, with 19 bases between. This CDR3 is built from 18 residues. For the CDR3, the DNA is TGTGCCATCAGTGAGTTCCAGCCGGGGAGCCAGATCACAGATACGCAGTATTTT. Its protein product is CAISEFQPGSQITDTQYF.

The table lists this clone with a count of one. The rearrangement joins TRBV18 to TRBJ2-7; tentatively, D is TRBD2 (6 bases). The CDR3 length is 13 residues. Germline loops: CDR1 KGHSH, CDR2 LQKENI. Trimming stripped 1 base from V and 6 bases from J, with 10 bases between. The CDR3 loop reads CASSPLYGGEQYF. The CDR3 DNA sequence: TGTGCCAGCTCACCACTATACGGGGGCGAGCAGTACTTC. Full variable domain (outside the CDR3, taken from reference TRBV18 and TRBJ2-7): NAGVMQNPRHLVRRRGQEARLRCSPMKGHSHVYWYRQLPEEGLKFMVYLQKENIIDESGMPKERFSAEFPKEGPSILRIQQVVRGDSAAYFCASSPLYGGEQYFGPGTRLTVT.

The chain employs TRBV7-8 and TRBJ1-2, with a tentative D call TRBD1 (6 bases). V was pared by 5 bases and J by 7 bases, with 23 bases between. Germline V gene lookup returns CDR1 SGHVS and CDR2 FQNEAQ. CDR3 size: 16 residues. Here the CDR3 DNA reads TGTGCCAGCAGCCCGGAACTGACAGGTCTCGCTTCTGGCTACACCTTC. It yields the protein CASSPELTGLASGYTF.